This T cell receptor beta chain originates from a study of shared clonotypes between healthy human individuals. Study results and caveats: Depth of sequencing was expected to influence donor clonotype sharing. What rarefaction showed was incomplete sorted-subset sequencing despite large depth.

Profiling relied on immunoSEQ multiplex PCR, and the TCRdb table lists in-frame clones only, not all of them. The sample lists 1,500,000 or so clones; 98% to 99% were seen once. Comment on this clone: Its antigen is unknown.

V was shortened by 6 bases and J by 1 base, with 15 bases between the two germline ends. Germline CDR1 SQVTM, CDR2 ANQGSEA. The CDR3 runs to 14 residues. The sequencing sample was made of naive CD4+ T cells sorted from blood. Subset in this sample: CD45RA+ positively selected. This sequence joins TRBV29-1 and TRBJ1-1; D ambiguous. The TCR comes from a man aged 25 to 40 in good health. This CDR3 is CSVGSLLSNTEAFF. The CDR3 coding sequence is TGCAGCGTGGGGTCCTTGCTTTCGAACACTGAAGCTTTCTTT.